This entry concerns a single TCR beta chain. The antigen remains undetermined. Expressed TCRB transcripts were sequenced because the entire RNA isolate underwent reverse transcription. Clones were read by immunoSEQ multiplex PCR, and TCRdb kept only the in-frame ones, dropping some. The profile shows about 650,000 clones, under 15% of them singletons. The entry originates in a study of beta chain features in type 1 diabetes. Overall study results and limits: All four CD4+ subsets from Type 1 diabetes patients carried moderately but significantly shorter TCRB CDR3s.

Trimming cost V 3 bases and J 0 bases; bases outside gene matches: 2. CDR1 is LNHDA and CDR2 is SQIVND in the germline V gene (reference sequence). CDR3 length: 15 residues. This sequence originates from a man aged 25 to 40 with type 1 diabetes. The chain couples TRBV19 to TRBJ2-1; 7 positions agree with TRBD2. Sequencing was performed on naive CD4+ T cells from blood. CDR3 DNA sequence: TGTGCCAGTAGTATGCGGGGGAGCTCCTACAATGAGCAGTTCTTC. Its translation: CASSMRGSSYNEQFF.